This record covers a single T cell receptor (beta chain). Its specificity is unknown. The assay was immunoSEQ multiplex PCR, and TCRdb's table has in-frame clones only and misses some. The sample lists approximately 710,000 clones, less than 95% seen once, with 34% in the top ten. Germline loops: CDR1 SGHNT, CDR2 YENEEA. The J segment lost 2 bases and the V segment lost 3 bases, leaving 4 bases of the junction unmatched. This CDR3 is built from 14 residues. These data come from a study of shared clonotypes between healthy human individuals. About the study: Each donor's CD8 memory used one plate, CD8 naive two, each CD4 subset three.

Overall study results and limits: What limited the represented genetic and exposure-history diversity was the small number of donors. When compared with the clonotypes that were shared by all four sorted-subset donors, the non-shared clonotypes turned out to have lower generation probabilities.

Material: memory CD8+ T cells from PBMCs. Subset of the sample: CD45RO+ cells pooled with CCR7-negative TemRA cells. The source is a man between 18 and 35 years old in good health. Some clones in this sample may be carry-over from other donors' samples. V usage is TRBV11-3 and J usage is TRBJ2-7; 7 bases line up with TRBD1. CDR3 nucleotide sequence: TGTGCCAGCAGCTTCCGGGACAGCCCCTACGAGCAGTACTTC. This gives the protein CASSFRDSPYEQYF.